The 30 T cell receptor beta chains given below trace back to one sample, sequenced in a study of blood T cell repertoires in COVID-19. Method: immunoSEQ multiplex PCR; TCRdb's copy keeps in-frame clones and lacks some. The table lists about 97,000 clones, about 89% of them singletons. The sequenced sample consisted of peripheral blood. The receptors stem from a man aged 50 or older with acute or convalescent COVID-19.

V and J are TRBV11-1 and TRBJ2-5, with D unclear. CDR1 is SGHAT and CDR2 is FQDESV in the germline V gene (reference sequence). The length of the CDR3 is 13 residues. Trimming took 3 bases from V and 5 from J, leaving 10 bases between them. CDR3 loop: CASSLGSLETQYF. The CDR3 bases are TGTGCCAGCAGCTTGGGCAGTTTGGAGACCCAGTACTTC.

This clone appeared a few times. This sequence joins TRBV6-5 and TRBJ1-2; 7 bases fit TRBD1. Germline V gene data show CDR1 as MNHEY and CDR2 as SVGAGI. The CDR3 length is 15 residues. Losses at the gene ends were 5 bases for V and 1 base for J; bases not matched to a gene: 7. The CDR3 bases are TGTGCCAGCAGTAACAGGGGACTCAGTAACTATGGCTACACCTTC. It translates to CASSNRGLSNYGYTF.

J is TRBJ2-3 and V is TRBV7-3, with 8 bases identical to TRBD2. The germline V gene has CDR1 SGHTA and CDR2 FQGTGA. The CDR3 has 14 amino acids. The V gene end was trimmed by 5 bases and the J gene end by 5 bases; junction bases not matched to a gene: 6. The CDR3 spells CASSRSGGQDTQYF. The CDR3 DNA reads TGTGCCAGCAGCCGGTCGGGGGGGCAAGATACGCAGTATTTT.

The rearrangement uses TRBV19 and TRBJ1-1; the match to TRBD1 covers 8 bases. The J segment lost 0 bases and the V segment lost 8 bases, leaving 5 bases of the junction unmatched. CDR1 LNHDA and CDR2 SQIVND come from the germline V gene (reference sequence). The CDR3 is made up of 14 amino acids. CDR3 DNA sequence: TGTGCCAGTGGACAGGGCCGCCTGAACACTGAAGCTTTCTTT. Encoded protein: CASGQGRLNTEAFF.

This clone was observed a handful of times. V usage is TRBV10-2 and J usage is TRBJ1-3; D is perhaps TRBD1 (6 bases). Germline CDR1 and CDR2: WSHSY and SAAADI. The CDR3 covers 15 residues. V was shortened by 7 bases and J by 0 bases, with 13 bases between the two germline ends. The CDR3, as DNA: TGCGCCAGCAAATTGGACAGTGCCTCTGGAAACACCATATATTTT. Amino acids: CASKLDSASGNTIYF.

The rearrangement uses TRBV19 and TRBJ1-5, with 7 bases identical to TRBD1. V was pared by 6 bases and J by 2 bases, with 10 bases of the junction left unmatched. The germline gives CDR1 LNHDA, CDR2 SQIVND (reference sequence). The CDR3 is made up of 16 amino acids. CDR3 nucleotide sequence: TGTGCCAGTAGCACCTCCTACAGGGGTCGCAATCAGCCCCAGCATTTT. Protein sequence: CASSTSYRGRNQPQHF.

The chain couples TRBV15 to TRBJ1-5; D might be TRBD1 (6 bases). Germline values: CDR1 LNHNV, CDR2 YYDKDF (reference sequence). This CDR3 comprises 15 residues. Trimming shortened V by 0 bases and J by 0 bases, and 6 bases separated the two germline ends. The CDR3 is CATSREQGSNQPQHF. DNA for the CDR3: TGTGCCACCAGCAGAGAACAGGGTAGCAATCAGCCCCAGCATTTT.

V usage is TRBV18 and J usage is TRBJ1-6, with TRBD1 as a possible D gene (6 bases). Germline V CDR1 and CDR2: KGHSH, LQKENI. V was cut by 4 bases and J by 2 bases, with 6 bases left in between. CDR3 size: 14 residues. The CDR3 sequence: CASSRDTYNSPLHF. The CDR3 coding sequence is TGTGCCAGCTCACGGGACACCTATAATTCACCCCTCCACTTT.

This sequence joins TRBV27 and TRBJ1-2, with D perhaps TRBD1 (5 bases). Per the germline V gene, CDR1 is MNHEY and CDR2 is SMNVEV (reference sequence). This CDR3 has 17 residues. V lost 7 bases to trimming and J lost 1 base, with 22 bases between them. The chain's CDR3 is CASTPWGGRRNNYGYTF. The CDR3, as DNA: TGTGCCAGCACTCCCTGGGGCGGCCGGCGGAATAACTATGGCTACACCTTC.

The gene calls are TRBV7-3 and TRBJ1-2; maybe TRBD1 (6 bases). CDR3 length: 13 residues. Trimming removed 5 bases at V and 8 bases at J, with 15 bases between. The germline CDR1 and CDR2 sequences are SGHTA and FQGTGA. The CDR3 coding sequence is TGTGCCAGCAGCCTCGTAGACGGACAGGGCTACACCTTC. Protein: CASSLVDGQGYTF.

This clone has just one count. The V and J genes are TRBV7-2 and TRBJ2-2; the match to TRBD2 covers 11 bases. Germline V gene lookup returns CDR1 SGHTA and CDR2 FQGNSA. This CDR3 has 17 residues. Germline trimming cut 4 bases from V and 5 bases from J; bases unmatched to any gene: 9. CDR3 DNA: TGTGCCAGCAGCTCTCCTATAGCGGGGGGGCGGACCGGGGAGCTGTTTTTT. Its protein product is CASSSPIAGGRTGELFF. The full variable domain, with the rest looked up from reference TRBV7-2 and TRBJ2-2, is GAGVSQSPSNKVTEKGKDVELRCDPISGHTALYWYRQSLGQGLEFLIYFQGNSAPDKSGLPSDRFSAERTGGSVSTLTIQRTQQEDSAVYLCASSSPIAGGRTGELFFGEGSRLTVL.

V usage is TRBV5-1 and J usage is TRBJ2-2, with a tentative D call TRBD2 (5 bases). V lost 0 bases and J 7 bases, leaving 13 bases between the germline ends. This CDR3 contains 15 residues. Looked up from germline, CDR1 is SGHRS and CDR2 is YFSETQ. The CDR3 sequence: CASSLGWEQGGELFF. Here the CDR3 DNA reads TGCGCCAGCAGCTTGGGATGGGAGCAAGGCGGGGAGCTGTTTTTT.

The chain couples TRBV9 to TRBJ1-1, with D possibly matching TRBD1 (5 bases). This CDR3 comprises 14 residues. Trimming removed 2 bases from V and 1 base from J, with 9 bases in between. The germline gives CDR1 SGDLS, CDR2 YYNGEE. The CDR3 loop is CASSVGGSNTEAFF. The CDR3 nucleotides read TGTGCCAGCAGCGTGGGGGGATCGAACACTGAAGCTTTCTTT.

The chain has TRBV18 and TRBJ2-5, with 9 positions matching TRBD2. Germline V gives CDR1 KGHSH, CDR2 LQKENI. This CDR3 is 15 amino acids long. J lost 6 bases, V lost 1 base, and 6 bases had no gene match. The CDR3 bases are TGTGCCAGCTCACCACTGTCTAGCGGGGAGCAGACCCAGTACTTC. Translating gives CASSPLSSGEQTQYF.

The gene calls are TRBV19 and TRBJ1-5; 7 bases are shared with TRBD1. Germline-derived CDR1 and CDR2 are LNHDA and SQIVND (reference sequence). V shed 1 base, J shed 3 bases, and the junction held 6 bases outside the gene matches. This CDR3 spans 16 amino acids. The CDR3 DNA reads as TGTGCCAGTAGTATAGCAGGACAGGCGATCAATCAGCCCCAGCATTTT. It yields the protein CASSIAGQAINQPQHF.

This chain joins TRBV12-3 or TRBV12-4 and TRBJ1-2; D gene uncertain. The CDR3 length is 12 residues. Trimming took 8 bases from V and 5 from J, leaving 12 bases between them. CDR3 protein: CASRSGGYGYTF. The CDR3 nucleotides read TGTGCCAGCCGCTCGGGCGGGTATGGCTACACCTTC.

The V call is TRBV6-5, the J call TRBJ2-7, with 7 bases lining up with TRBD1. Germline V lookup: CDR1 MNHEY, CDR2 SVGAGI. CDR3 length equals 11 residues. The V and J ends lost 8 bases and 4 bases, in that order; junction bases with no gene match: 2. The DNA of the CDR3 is TGTGCCAGCCGCAGGGGGTACGAGCAGTACTTC. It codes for CASRRGYEQYF.

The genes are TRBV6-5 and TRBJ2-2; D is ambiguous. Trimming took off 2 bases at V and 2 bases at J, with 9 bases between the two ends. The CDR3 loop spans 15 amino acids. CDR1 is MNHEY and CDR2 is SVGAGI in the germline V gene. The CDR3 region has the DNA TGTGCCAGCAGTTACGTGTCTATTAACACCGGGGAGCTGTTTTTT. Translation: CASSYVSINTGELFF.

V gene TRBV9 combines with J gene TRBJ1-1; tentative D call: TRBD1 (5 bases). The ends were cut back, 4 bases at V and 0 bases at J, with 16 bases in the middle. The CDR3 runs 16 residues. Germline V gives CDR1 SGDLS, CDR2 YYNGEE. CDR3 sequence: CASSFTVGRLNTEAFF. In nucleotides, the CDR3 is TGTGCCAGCAGCTTTACTGTGGGGCGGCTGAACACTGAAGCTTTCTTT.

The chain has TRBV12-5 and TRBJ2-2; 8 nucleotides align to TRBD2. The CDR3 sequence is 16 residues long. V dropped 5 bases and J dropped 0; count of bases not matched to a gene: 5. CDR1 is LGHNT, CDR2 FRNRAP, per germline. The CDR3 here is CASGPPGGANTGELFF. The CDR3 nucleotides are TGTGCTAGTGGTCCCCCCGGGGGGGCGAACACCGGGGAGCTGTTTTTT.

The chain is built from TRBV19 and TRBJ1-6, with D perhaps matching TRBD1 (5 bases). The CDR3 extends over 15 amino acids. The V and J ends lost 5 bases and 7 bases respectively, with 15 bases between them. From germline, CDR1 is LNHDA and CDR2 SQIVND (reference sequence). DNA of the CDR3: TGTGCCAGTAGTGTATCTCAGGGTTGGAATTCACCCCTCCACTTT. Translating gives CASSVSQGWNSPLHF.

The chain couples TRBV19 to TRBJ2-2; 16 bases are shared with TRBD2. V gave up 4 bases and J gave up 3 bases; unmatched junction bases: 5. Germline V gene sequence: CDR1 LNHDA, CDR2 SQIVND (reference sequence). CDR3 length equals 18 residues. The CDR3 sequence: CASSSGTSGGAYTGELFF. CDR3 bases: TGTGCCAGTAGTAGCGGGACTAGCGGGGGGGCTTACACCGGGGAGCTGTTTTTT.

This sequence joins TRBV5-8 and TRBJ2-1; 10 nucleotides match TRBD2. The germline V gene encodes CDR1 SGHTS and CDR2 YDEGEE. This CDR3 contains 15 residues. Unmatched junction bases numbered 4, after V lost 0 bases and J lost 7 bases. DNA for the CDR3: TGTGCCAGCAGCTTGGGGCTAGCGGGGGTTAATGAGCAGTTCTTC. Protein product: CASSLGLAGVNEQFF.

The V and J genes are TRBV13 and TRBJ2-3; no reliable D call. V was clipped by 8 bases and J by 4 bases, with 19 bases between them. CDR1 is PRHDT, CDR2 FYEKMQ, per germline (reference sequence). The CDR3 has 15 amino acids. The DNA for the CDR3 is TGTGCCAGCCATTGGCTAAGTTCTAGTTCAGATACGCAGTATTTT. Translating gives CASHWLSSSSDTQYF.

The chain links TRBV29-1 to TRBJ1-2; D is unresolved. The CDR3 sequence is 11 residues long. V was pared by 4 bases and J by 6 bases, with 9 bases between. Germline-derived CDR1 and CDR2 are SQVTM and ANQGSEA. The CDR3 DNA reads TGCAGCGTTGCGGGGAGGGATGGCTACACCTTC. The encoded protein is CSVAGRDGYTF.

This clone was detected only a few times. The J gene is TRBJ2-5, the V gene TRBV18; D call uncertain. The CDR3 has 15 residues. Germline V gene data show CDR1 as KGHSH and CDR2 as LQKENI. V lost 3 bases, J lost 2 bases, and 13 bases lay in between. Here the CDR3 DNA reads TGTGCCAGCTCACCTTGCCCTCCCCTACAAGAGACCCAGTACTTC. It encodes CASSPCPPLQETQYF.

The DNA of the CDR3 is TGTGCCAGCAGCTTAGCCGTACAGGGTGAGCAGTTCTTC. Translated, it gives CASSLAVQGEQFF. The chain carries TRBV7-6 and TRBJ2-1, with D perhaps matching TRBD1 (6 bases). From germline, CDR1 is SGHVS and CDR2 FNYEAQ. Trimming shortened V by 0 bases and J by 9 bases, and 9 bases separated the two germline ends. The CDR3 is 13 amino acids.

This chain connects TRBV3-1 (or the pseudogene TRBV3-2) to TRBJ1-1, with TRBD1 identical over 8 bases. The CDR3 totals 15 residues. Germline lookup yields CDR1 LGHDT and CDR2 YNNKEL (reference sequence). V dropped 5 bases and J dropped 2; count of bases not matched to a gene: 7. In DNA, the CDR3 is TGTGCCAGCAGCTACCCCGGGACAGGAAACACTGAAGCTTTCTTT. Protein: CASSYPGTGNTEAFF.

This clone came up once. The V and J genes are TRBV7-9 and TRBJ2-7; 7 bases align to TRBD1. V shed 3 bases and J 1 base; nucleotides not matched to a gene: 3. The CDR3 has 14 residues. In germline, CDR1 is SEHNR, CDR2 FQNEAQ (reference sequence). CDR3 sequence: CASSFYRGSYEQYF. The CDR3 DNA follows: TGTGCCAGCAGCTTTTACAGGGGTTCCTACGAGCAGTACTTC.

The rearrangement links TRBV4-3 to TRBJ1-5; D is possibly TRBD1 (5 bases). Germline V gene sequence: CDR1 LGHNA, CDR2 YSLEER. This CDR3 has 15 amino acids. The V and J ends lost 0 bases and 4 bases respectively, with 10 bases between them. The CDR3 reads CASSQDGQTNQPQHF. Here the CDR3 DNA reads TGCGCCAGCAGCCAAGACGGACAAACTAATCAGCCCCAGCATTTT.